This T cell receptor beta chain was retrieved from a study of T cell repertoires in cytomegalovirus infection. As for the study in general: A matching HLA type, together with CMV infection, was signaled by public TCR beta signatures. General study results and limits: What dominated the ex vivo response were HLA-C-restricted CMV-specific TCR beta clonotypes.

A word on this clonotype: Its antigen is as yet unknown.

MiXCR, run by TCRdb on the reads, gives a single entry per CDR3 protein. The sample lists about 920,000 distinct CDR3 sequences; approximately 33% were seen once. This CDR3 has 15 residues. V lost 6 bases to trimming and J lost 4 bases, with 18 bases between them. CDR1 and CDR2 (germline): SGHVS, FNYEAQ. The TCR originated in a human donor in good health (CMV status not recorded). Some clones in this sample may be carry-over from other donors' samples. The chain employs TRBV7-6 and TRBJ1-1; tentatively, D is TRBD1 (6 bases). Material: cultured CD8+ T cells from PBMCs, obtained from culture after CMV antigen stimulation. The chain's CDR3 is CASRPSGGLGTEAFF. The CDR3 region has the DNA TGTGCCAGCAGACCCAGCGGGGGGCTGGGCACTGAAGCTTTCTTT.